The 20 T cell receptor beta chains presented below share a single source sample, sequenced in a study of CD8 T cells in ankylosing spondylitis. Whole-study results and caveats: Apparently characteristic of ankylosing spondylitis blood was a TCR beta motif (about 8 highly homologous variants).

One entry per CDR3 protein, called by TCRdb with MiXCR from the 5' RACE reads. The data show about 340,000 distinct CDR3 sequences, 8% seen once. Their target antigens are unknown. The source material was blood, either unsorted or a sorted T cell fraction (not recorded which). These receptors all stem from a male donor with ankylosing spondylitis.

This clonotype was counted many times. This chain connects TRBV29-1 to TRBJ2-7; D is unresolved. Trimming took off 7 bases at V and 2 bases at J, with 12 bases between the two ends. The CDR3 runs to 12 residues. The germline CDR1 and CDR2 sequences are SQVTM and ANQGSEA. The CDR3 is CSGLGRAYEQYF. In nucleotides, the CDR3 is TGCAGCGGGTTGGGCAGAGCCTACGAGCAGTACTTC.

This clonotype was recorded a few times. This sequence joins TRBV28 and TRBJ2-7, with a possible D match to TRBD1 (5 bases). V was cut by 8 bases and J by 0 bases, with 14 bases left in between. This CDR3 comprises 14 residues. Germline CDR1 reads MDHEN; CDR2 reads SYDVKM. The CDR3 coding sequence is TGTGCCAGCTGCTCCCGCAGGGACTCCTACGAGCAGTACTTC. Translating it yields CASCSRRDSYEQYF.

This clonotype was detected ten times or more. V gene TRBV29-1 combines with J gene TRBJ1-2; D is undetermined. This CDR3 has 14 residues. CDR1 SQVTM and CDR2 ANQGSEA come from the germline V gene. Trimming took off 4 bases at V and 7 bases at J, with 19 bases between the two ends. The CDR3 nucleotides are TGCAGCGTTGTTTCCGGGGAGGCATCAGTTGGCTACACCTTC. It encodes CSVVSGEASVGYTF. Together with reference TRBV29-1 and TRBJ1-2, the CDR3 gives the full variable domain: SAVISQKPSRDICQRGTSLTIQCQVDSQVTMMFWYRQQPGQSLTLIATANQGSEATYESGFVIDKFPISRPNLTFSTLTVSNMSPEDSSIYLCSVVSGEASVGYTFGSGTRLTVV.

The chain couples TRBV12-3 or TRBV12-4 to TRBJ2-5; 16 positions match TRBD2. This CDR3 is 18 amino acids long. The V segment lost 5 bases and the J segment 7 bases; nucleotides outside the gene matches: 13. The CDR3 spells CASSRPGLAGGPSATQYF. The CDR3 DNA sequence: TGTGCCAGCAGTCGCCCGGGACTAGCGGGAGGGCCCTCCGCGACCCAGTACTTC.

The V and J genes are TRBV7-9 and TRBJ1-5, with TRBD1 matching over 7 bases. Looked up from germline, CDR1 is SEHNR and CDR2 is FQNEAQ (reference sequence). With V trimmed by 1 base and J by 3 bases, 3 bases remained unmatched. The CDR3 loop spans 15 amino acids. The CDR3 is CASSLDRGINQPQHF. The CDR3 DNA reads TGTGCCAGCAGCTTAGACAGGGGTATCAATCAGCCCCAGCATTTT.

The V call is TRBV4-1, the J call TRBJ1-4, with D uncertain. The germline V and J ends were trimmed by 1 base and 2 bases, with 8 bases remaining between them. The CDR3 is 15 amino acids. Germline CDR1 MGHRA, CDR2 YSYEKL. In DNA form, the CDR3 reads TGCGCCAGCAGCCAAGCGGGCGGCACTAATGAAAAACTGTTTTTT. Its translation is CASSQAGGTNEKLFF.

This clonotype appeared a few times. This chain's CDR3 is CASSLRQRSDTQYF. The CDR3 nucleotides read TGTGCCAGCAGTTTGAGGCAGCGGTCAGATACGCAGTATTTT. This chain uses TRBV28 with TRBJ2-3, with D possibly being TRBD2 (5 bases). This CDR3 contains 14 residues. Trimming shortened V by 3 bases and J by 4 bases, and 11 bases separated the two germline ends. CDR1 and CDR2 (germline): MDHEN, SYDVKM.

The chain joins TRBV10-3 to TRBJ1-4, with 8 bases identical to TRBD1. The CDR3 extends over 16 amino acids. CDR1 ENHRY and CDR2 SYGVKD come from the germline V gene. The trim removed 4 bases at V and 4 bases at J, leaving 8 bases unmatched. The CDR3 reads CAISVDRGGHNEKLFF. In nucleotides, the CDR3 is TGTGCCATCAGTGTCGACAGGGGAGGTCATAATGAAAAACTGTTTTTT.

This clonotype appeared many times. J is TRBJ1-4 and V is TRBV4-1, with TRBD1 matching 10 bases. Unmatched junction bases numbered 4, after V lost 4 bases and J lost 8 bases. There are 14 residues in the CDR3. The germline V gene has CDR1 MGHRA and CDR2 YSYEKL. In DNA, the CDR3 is TGCGCCAGCAGCCCTGGGACAGGGGCCGAAAAACTGTTTTTT. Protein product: CASSPGTGAEKLFF.

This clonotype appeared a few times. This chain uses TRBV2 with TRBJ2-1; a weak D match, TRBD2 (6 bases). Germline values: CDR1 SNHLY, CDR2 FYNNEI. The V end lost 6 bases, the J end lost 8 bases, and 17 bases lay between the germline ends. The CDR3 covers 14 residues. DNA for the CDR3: TGTGCCAGCAGCGACGGACTACCTCGGGATGAGCAGTTCTTC. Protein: CASSDGLPRDEQFF.

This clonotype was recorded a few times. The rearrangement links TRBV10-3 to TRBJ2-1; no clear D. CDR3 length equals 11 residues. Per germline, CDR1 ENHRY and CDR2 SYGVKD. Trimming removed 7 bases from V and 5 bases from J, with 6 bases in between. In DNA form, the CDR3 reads TGTGCCATCAAACGGAACAATGAGCAGTTCTTC. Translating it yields CAIKRNNEQFF.

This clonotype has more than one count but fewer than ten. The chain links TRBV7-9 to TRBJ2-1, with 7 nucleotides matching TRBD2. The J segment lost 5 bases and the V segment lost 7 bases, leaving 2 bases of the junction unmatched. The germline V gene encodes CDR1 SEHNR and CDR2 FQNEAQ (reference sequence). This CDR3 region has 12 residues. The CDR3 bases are TGTGCCAGCACCAGCGGGAACAATGAGCAGTTCTTC. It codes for CASTSGNNEQFF.

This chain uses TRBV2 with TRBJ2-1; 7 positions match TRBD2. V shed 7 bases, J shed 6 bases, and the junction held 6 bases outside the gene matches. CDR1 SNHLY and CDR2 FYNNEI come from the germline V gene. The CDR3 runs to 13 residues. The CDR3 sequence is CASNSRESNEQFF. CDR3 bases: TGTGCCAGCAACTCGCGGGAGAGCAATGAGCAGTTCTTC.

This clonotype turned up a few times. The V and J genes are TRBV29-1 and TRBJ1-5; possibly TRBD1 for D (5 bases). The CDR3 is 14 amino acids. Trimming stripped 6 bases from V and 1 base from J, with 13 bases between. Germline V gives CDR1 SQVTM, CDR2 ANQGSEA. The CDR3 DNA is TGCAGCGTGTCTACAGGTGGCAGCAATCAGCCCCAGCATTTT. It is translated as CSVSTGGSNQPQHF.

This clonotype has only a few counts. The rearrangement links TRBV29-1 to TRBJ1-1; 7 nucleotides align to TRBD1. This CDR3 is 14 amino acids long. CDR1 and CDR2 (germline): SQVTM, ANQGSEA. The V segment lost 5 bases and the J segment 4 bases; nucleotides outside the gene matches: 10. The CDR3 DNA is TGCAGCGTTAAAGTACAGGGGAGCGGCACTGAAGCTTTCTTT. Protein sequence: CSVKVQGSGTEAFF. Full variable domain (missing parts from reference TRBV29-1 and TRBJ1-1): SAVISQKPSRDICQRGTSLTIQCQVDSQVTMMFWYRQQPGQSLTLIATANQGSEATYESGFVIDKFPISRPNLTFSTLTVSNMSPEDSSIYLCSVKVQGSGTEAFFGQGTRLTVV.

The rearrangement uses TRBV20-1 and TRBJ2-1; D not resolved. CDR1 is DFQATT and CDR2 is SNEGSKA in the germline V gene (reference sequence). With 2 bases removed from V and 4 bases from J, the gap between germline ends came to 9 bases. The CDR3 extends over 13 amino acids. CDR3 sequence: CSARLENYNEQFF. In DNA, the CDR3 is TGCAGTGCTAGACTAGAAAATTACAATGAGCAGTTCTTC.

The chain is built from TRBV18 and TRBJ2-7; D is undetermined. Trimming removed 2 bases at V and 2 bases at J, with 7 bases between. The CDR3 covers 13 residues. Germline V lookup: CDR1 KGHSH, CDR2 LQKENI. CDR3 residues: CASSPVTAYEQYF. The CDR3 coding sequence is TGTGCCAGCTCACCAGTAACGGCCTACGAGCAGTACTTC. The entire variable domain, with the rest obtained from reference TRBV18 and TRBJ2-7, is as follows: NAGVMQNPRHLVRRRGQEARLRCSPMKGHSHVYWYRQLPEEGLKFMVYLQKENIIDESGMPKERFSAEFPKEGPSILRIQQVVRGDSAAYFCASSPVTAYEQYFGPGTRLTVT.

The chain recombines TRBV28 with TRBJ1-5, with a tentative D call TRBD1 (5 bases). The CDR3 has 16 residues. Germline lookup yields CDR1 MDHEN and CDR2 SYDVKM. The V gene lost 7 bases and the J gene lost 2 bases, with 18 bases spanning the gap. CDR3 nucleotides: TGTGCCAGCACCCCAAGTCGGGGGTTTCGCAATCAGCCCCAGCATTTT. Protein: CASTPSRGFRNQPQHF.

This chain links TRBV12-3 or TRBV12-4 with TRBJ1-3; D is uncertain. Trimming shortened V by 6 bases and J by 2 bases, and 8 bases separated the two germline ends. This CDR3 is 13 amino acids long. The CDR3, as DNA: TGTGCCAGCAGGCGGGATACTGGAAACACCATATATTTT. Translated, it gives CASRRDTGNTIYF.

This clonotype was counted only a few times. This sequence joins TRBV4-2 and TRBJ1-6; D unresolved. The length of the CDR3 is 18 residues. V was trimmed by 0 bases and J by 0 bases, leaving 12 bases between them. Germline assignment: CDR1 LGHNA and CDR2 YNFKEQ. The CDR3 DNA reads TGTGCCAGCAGCCAAGATCGGATCCGGGGCTCCTATAATTCACCCCTCCACTTT. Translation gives CASSQDRIRGSYNSPLHF.